The 27 T cell receptor beta chains listed next were all sequenced from one sample in a study of T cell changes during pregnancy in multiple sclerosis. Method: immunoSEQ multiplex PCR; TCRdb's copy keeps in-frame clones and lacks some. The sample shows more than 65,000 clones, more than 85% of them seen only once. Material: peripheral blood, obtained in the first trimester of pregnancy. The receptors stem from a female donor with multiple sclerosis, enrolled in a pregnancy study.

J is TRBJ2-1 and V is TRBV9, with D possibly being TRBD2 (5 bases). CDR1 is SGDLS, CDR2 YYNGEE, per germline. The length of the CDR3 is 15 residues. Trimming removed 0 bases from V and 5 bases from J, with 12 bases in between. The CDR3 sequence is CASSVGGMKNNEQFF. The CDR3 DNA sequence: TGTGCCAGCAGCGTAGGAGGGATGAAAAACAATGAGCAGTTCTTC.

The chain links TRBV25-1 to TRBJ1-2; 7 bases match TRBD1. CDR3 size: 14 residues. Per the germline V gene, CDR1 is MGHDK and CDR2 is SYGVNS. Trimming cost V 2 bases and J 4 bases; bases outside gene matches: 4. The CDR3 reads CASSEPGQVYGYTF. CDR3 nucleotide sequence: TGTGCCAGCAGTGAACCCGGACAGGTCTATGGCTACACCTTC.

The chain couples TRBV7-2 to TRBJ2-7, with 7 bases lining up with TRBD1. The ends lost 4 bases at V and 2 bases at J; junction bases unmatched: 8. This CDR3 has 15 amino acids. The germline V gene has CDR1 SGHTA and CDR2 FQGNSA. The CDR3 reads CASSSLRDSPYEQYF. In nucleotides, the CDR3 is TGTGCCAGCAGCTCCCTCCGGGACAGTCCCTACGAGCAGTACTTC. The entire variable domain, with the rest obtained from reference TRBV7-2 and TRBJ2-7, is as follows: GAGVSQSPSNKVTEKGKDVELRCDPISGHTALYWYRQSLGQGLEFLIYFQGNSAPDKSGLPSDRFSAERTGGSVSTLTIQRTQQEDSAVYLCASSSLRDSPYEQYFGPGTRLTVT.

The genes are TRBV28 and TRBJ1-1, with a weak D call TRBD1 (5 bases). Germline assignment: CDR1 MDHEN and CDR2 SYDVKM. This CDR3 spans 13 amino acids. Trimming shortened V by 10 bases and J by 0 bases, and 12 bases separated the two germline ends. The CDR3, as DNA: TGTGCCACTGCGGGGCATTTGAACACTGAAGCTTTCTTT. Residues: CATAGHLNTEAFF.

This chain links TRBV5-4 with TRBJ2-1, with a tentative D call TRBD1 (6 bases). The CDR3 has 14 amino acids. Per germline, CDR1 SGHNT and CDR2 YYREEE (reference sequence). V lost 6 bases and J 4 bases, leaving 14 bases between the germline ends. CDR3: CASTSPGVYNEQFF. The CDR3 DNA sequence: TGTGCCAGCACCTCCCCAGGGGTATACAATGAGCAGTTCTTC.

This chain uses TRBV5-4 with TRBJ2-3, with 7 bases identical to TRBD2. Germline CDR1 SGHNT, CDR2 YYREEE (reference sequence). V shed 6 bases, J shed 3 bases, and the junction held 10 bases outside the gene matches. The CDR3 sequence is 15 residues long. The CDR3 here is CASTRAGVVTDTQYF. In DNA form, the CDR3 reads TGTGCCAGCACTAGGGCGGGAGTGGTGACAGATACGCAGTATTTT.

The rearrangement uses TRBV11-2 and TRBJ2-7; 8 bases map to TRBD2. CDR3 length: 15 amino acids. V shed 3 bases and J 0 bases; nucleotides not matched to a gene: 4. Germline V gene data show CDR1 as SGHAT and CDR2 as FQNNGV. Here the CDR3 reads CASSFGGASSYEQYF. Here the CDR3 DNA reads TGTGCCAGCAGCTTCGGGGGGGCTAGCTCCTACGAGCAGTACTTC.

This clone was recorded only once. The chain combines TRBV5-8 with TRBJ1-1; no clear D gene. The CDR3 is 15 residues long. CDR1 is SGHTS and CDR2 is YDEGEE in the germline V gene. V was shortened by 4 bases and J by 0 bases, with 13 bases between the two germline ends. In nucleotides, the CDR3 is TGTGCCAGCAGCCCAGGACTGCCAATGAACACTGAAGCTTTCTTT. This translates into CASSPGLPMNTEAFF.

As DNA, the CDR3 is TGTGCCAGTACGGTGACAGGGGGCCCACAAGAGACCCAGTACTTC. This gives the protein CASTVTGGPQETQYF. This chain links TRBV19 with TRBJ2-5, with 10 bases lining up with TRBD1. The CDR3 covers 15 residues. Germline-derived CDR1 and CDR2 are LNHDA and SQIVND (reference sequence). Losses at the gene ends were 7 bases for V and 2 bases for J; bases not matched to a gene: 7. The full variable domain, rest sourced from reference TRBV19 and TRBJ2-5, is DGGITQSPKYLFRKEGQNVTLSCEQNLNHDAMYWYRQDPGQGLRLIYYSQIVNDFQKGDIAEGYSVSREKKESFPLTVTSAQKNPTAFYLCASTVTGGPQETQYFGPGTRLLVL.

CDR3 sequence reads: CASSSRTSGGRETQYF. The CDR3 coding sequence is TGTGCCAGCAGCTCCCGGACTAGCGGGGGGCGTGAGACCCAGTACTTC. The chain is built from TRBV5-4 and TRBJ2-5; the match to TRBD2 covers 14 bases. The V gene's germline CDR1 is SGHNT and CDR2 YYREEE (reference sequence). The CDR3 covers 16 residues. J was trimmed by 5 bases and V by 3 bases; bases with no gene match: 6. Variable domain in full (rest from reference TRBV5-4 and TRBJ2-5): ETGVTQSPTHLIKTRGQQVTLRCSSQSGHNTVSWYQQALGQGPQFIFQYYREEENGRGNFPPRFSGLQFPNYSSELNVNALELDDSALYLCASSSRTSGGRETQYFGPGTRLLVL.

The V and J genes are TRBV27 and TRBJ2-3; the D gene is possibly TRBD1 (6 bases). CDR1 is MNHEY and CDR2 is SMNVEV in the germline V gene (reference sequence). The CDR3 covers 16 residues. Between the trimmed V and J ends, which lost 6 bases and 2 bases, there was a span of 18 bases. The CDR3 nucleotides read TGTGCCAGCAGGCCCGGCCCAGGGGAATCCACAGATACGCAGTATTTT. Its translation is CASRPGPGESTDTQYF.

The V gene is TRBV11-3, the J gene TRBJ2-2, with D possibly being TRBD1 (5 bases). Germline CDR1 and CDR2: SGHNT and YENEEA. Trimming took 1 base from V and 4 from J, leaving 13 bases between them. CDR3 size: 16 residues. The CDR3 protein is CASSLGTGTGTGELFF. The CDR3 DNA sequence: TGTGCCAGCAGCTTAGGAACAGGAACTGGCACCGGGGAGCTGTTTTTT. Looking up the rest from reference TRBV11-3 and TRBJ2-2 gives the full variable domain: EAGVVQSPRYKIIEKKQPVAFWCNPISGHNTLYWYLQNLGQGPELLIRYENEEAVDDSQLPKDRFSAERLKGVDSTLKIQPAELGDSAVYLCASSLGTGTGTGELFFGEGSRLTVL.

This chain joins TRBV5-4 and TRBJ2-3; 9 bases line up with TRBD1. Germline CDR1 is SGHNT and CDR2 is YYREEE (reference sequence). The CDR3 is 15 residues long. Trimming took 0 bases from V and 3 from J; bases not matched to a gene: 2. CDR3 nucleotides: TGTGCCAGCAGCTTGGTAGGGACAGGGACAGATACGCAGTATTTT. Translated: CASSLVGTGTDTQYF.

The chain employs TRBV5-8 and TRBJ2-1, with 15 bases fitting TRBD2. Unmatched junction bases numbered 2, after V lost 5 bases and J lost 8 bases. The length of the CDR3 is 14 residues. CDR1 SGHTS and CDR2 YDEGEE come from the germline V gene. The CDR3 loop reads CASRGLAGGYEQFF. CDR3 DNA sequence: TGTGCCAGCAGGGGACTAGCGGGGGGATATGAGCAGTTCTTC.

This clone has more than one count but fewer than ten. CDR3 DNA sequence: TGTGCCAGTAGTACGACCTTTGACAGGGGTGGTGAAGCTTTCTTT. It translates to CASSTTFDRGGEAFF. This rearrangement joins TRBV19 to TRBJ1-1; 8 bases map to TRBD1. From germline, CDR1 is LNHDA and CDR2 SQIVND (reference sequence). The trim removed 4 bases at V and 7 bases at J, leaving 11 bases unmatched. The CDR3 loop spans 15 amino acids.

The V call is TRBV5-1, the J call TRBJ2-7; perhaps TRBD2 as D (5 bases). This CDR3 has 14 residues. The V gene's germline CDR1 is SGHRS and CDR2 YFSETQ. V lost 0 bases, J lost 5 bases, and 12 bases lay in between. The CDR3 reads CASSLDQLRDEQYF. The CDR3 DNA is TGCGCCAGCAGCTTGGATCAGCTGCGGGACGAGCAGTACTTC.

The rearrangement joins TRBV10-3 to TRBJ1-1; tentative D call: TRBD1 (5 bases). This CDR3 is built from 16 residues. The germline V gene encodes CDR1 ENHRY and CDR2 SYGVKD. Between the trimmed V and J ends, which lost 2 bases and 5 bases, there was a span of 18 bases. The CDR3 sequence: CAISEPGTPVRTEAFF. The CDR3, as DNA: TGTGCCATCAGTGAGCCCGGGACTCCCGTCCGGACTGAAGCTTTCTTT.

In nucleotides, the CDR3 is TGTGCCAGCAGCTTGGGTGGCACGAACACCTACGAGCAGTACTTC. Encoded protein: CASSLGGTNTYEQYF. The chain employs TRBV5-5 and TRBJ2-7; D unresolved. This CDR3 is built from 15 residues. The germline V and J ends were trimmed by 0 bases and 2 bases, with 12 bases remaining between them. CDR1 SGHKS and CDR2 YYEKEE come from the germline V gene (reference sequence).

The genes are TRBV5-8 and TRBJ2-7, with 9 bases fitting TRBD1. CDR1 is SGHTS, CDR2 YDEGEE, per germline. Trimming took 3 bases from V and 9 from J; bases not matched to a gene: 16. The CDR3 spans 16 residues. As DNA, the CDR3 is TGTGCCAGCAGCTCCCCCCAACCGGGACAGGGTCTAAGGCAGTACTTC. Protein: CASSSPQPGQGLRQYF.

This chain connects TRBV19 to TRBJ1-4; 9 bases are a match to TRBD1. The junction had 9 bases not matched to a gene; V was cut back by 5 bases and J by 8 bases. CDR3 length equals 15 residues. CDR1 is LNHDA, CDR2 SQIVND, per germline (reference sequence). CDR3 bases: TGTGCCAGTAGTGCCCCAGGACAGGGGCGCGAAAAACTGTTTTTT. This translates into CASSAPGQGREKLFF.

This chain's CDR3 is CASSPSRGGGANVLTF. The CDR3 nucleotides read TGTGCCAGCAGCCCCTCTCGAGGGGGTGGGGCCAACGTCCTGACTTTC. The chain employs TRBV28 and TRBJ2-6; a possible D gene is TRBD1 (6 bases). The germline V and J ends were trimmed by 6 bases and 3 bases, with 15 bases remaining between them. Germline loops: CDR1 MDHEN, CDR2 SYDVKM. There are 16 residues in the CDR3.

The chain joins TRBV2 to TRBJ1-1; a possible D gene is TRBD1 (6 bases). The germline V and J ends were trimmed by 7 bases and 10 bases, with 19 bases remaining between them. Per germline, CDR1 SNHLY and CDR2 FYNNEI. The CDR3 length is 13 residues. The CDR3 sequence is CASKVGRGWGAFF. In DNA, the CDR3 is TGTGCCAGCAAGGTCGGAAGGGGGTGGGGAGCTTTCTTT.

The chain is built from TRBV5-1 and TRBJ2-1, with D maybe TRBD1 (6 bases). CDR1 SGHRS and CDR2 YFSETQ come from the germline V gene. This CDR3 contains 15 residues. Trimming left V 2 bases short and J 4 bases short, with 13 bases between. In DNA, the CDR3 is TGCGCCAGCAGCTTCACGACAGGAGTTTACAATGAGCAGTTCTTC. Its translation: CASSFTTGVYNEQFF.

The rearrangement uses TRBV27 and TRBJ1-5, with a possible D match to TRBD1 (5 bases). Germline assignment: CDR1 MNHEY and CDR2 SMNVEV (reference sequence). The CDR3 totals 15 residues. The V and J ends lost 5 bases and 3 bases respectively, with 14 bases between them. The CDR3 nucleotides read TGTGCCAGCAGTCCCCGGGCCAGGGTCAATCAGCCCCAGCATTTT. Protein: CASSPRARVNQPQHF.

The V call is TRBV28, the J call TRBJ1-6; no firm D call. Trimming took off 5 bases at V and 7 bases at J, with 15 bases between the two ends. The V gene's germline CDR1 is MDHEN and CDR2 SYDVKM. CDR3 length: 15 residues. CDR3 amino acids: CASSMRVGVNSPLHF. CDR3 sequence (DNA): TGTGCCAGCAGTATGAGGGTCGGGGTAAATTCACCCCTCCACTTT.

In DNA, the CDR3 is TGTGCCAGCTCATCAGGCGGGGGGCCGAATGAAGCTTTCTTT. It yields the protein CASSSGGGPNEAFF. The chain couples TRBV18 to TRBJ1-1; D possibly corresponds to TRBD1 (6 bases). This CDR3 comprises 14 residues. The V gene's germline CDR1 is KGHSH and CDR2 LQKENI. Trimming took off 5 bases at V and 7 bases at J, with 17 bases between the two ends.

The chain recombines TRBV6-5 with TRBJ1-2; TRBD1 matches at 7 bases. Trimming took 0 bases from V and 7 from J; bases not matched to a gene: 5. The length of the CDR3 is 14 residues. Germline V gene lookup returns CDR1 MNHEY and CDR2 SVGAGI. The CDR3 region has the DNA TGTGCCAGCAGTTACTCCCGACAGGGACTTGGCTACACCTTC. This encodes CASSYSRQGLGYTF.